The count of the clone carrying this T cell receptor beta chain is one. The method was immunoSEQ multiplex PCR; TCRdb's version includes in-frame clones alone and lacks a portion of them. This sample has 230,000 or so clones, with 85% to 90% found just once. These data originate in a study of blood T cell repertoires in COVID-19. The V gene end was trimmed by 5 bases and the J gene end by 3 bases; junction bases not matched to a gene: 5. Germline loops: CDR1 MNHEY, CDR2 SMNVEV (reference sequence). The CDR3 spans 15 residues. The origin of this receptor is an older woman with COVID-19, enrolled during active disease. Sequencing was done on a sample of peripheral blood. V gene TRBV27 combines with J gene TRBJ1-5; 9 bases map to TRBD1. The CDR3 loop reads CASSQGTGHNQPQHF. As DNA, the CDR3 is TGTGCCAGCAGTCAAGGGACAGGGCACAATCAGCCCCAGCATTTT.